This record covers a single T cell receptor beta chain. This sample stems from a study of blood T cell repertoires in COVID-19. In germline, CDR1 is KGHSH, CDR2 LQKENI. The CDR3 sequence is 14 residues long. Trimming took off 4 bases at V and 6 bases at J, with 12 bases between the two ends. How the authors handled the data: Amplified reference gene primers provided the basis for estimating nucleated cell counts. Repertoires were generated with immunoSEQ multiplex PCR, while TCRdb's copy carries only in-frame clones and drops some. Clone size and the V and J calls come from that table; the DNA yielded D and trimming. The sample lists about 180,000 clones, less than 90% occurring once.

This sequence was found in a woman in her 70s with COVID-19, enrolled during active disease. The chain carries TRBV18 and TRBJ2-2; D perhaps matches TRBD2 (6 bases). Material: peripheral blood. The CDR3 DNA follows: TGTGCCAGCTCACGGCCCGGGGAGGCCGGGGAGCTGTTTTTT. As protein: CASSRPGEAGELFF. The full variable domain, with the rest looked up from reference TRBV18 and TRBJ2-2, is NAGVMQNPRHLVRRRGQEARLRCSPMKGHSHVYWYRQLPEEGLKFMVYLQKENIIDESGMPKERFSAEFPKEGPSILRIQQVVRGDSAAYFCASSRPGEAGELFFGEGSRLTVL.